This TCR beta chain was sequenced in a study of CD8+ T cells in alopecia areata. Background on the study: Dosing spanned 6 to 18 months on tofacitinib, then 6 months off drug. Study-level findings and limits: With tofacitinib ongoing, many expanded lesional clones persisted in both scalp and blood. Treatment with tofacitinib significantly lowered scalp clonality and reduced expanded CD8+ clones among the top 100.

A note on this clone: Its matching antigen is unknown.

After isolation, RNA underwent reverse transcription to generate cDNA as the sequencing template. Clones were read by immunoSEQ multiplex PCR, and TCRdb kept only the in-frame ones, dropping some. The table shows 98,000 or so clones, with roughly two thirds occurring only once. CDR3 size: 13 residues. The V end lost 4 bases, the J end lost 2 bases, and 8 bases lay between the germline ends. CDR1 SQVTM and CDR2 ANQGSEA come from the germline V gene. As to treatment: oral pan-JAK inhibitor, 5-10 mg twice daily. Alopecia areata patients gave lesional scalp punch biopsies and peripheral blood samples. Sample: CD8+ T cells sorted from blood, taken at week 4, from a patient treated with tofacitinib. This clonotype was sampled from a human donor with alopecia areata. V and J are TRBV29-1 and TRBJ2-2; D is undetermined. The CDR3 is CSVVSENTGELFF. In nucleotides, the CDR3 is TGCAGCGTTGTGTCCGAAAACACCGGGGAGCTGTTTTTT.